What follows is one T cell receptor beta chain and its context. Its matching antigen is unknown. The data were obtained in a study of shared clonotypes between healthy human individuals. Findings and limits, study-wide: Non-shared clonotypes were found to have lower generation probabilities than the clonotypes that were shared by all four of the sorted-subset donors. Even with large depth, rarefaction showed that sorted-subset sequencing was incomplete.

Sequencing used immunoSEQ multiplex PCR; TCRdb keeps in-frame clones, though not all of them. Seen here are roughly 2 million clones, about 94% observed once, and the top ten hold more than 0.1%. CDR1 and CDR2 from the germline V gene are SGDLS and YYNGEE. The CDR3 is made up of 18 amino acids. The V and J ends lost 3 bases and 3 bases, in that order; junction bases with no gene match: 10. This chain links TRBV9 with TRBJ2-1; 12 bases align to TRBD2. The specimen sequenced was naive CD4+ T cells sorted from blood. Subset reported: CD45RA+ positively selected. This clonotype was obtained from a man younger than 30 in good health. The CDR3 nucleotides read TGTGCCAGCAGCGCGCGTCGGACTAGCGGGGTGATCTACAATGAGCAGTTCTTC. Encoded protein: CASSARRTSGVIYNEQFF.